These 24 T cell receptor beta chains came from one sample sequenced in a study of T cells in localized non-small cell lung cancer. The method was immunoSEQ multiplex PCR; TCRdb's version includes in-frame clones alone and lacks a portion of them. In the table there are some 900 clones, 25% to 35% of which are singletons. The sequencing used lung tumor tissue, collected before any cancer treatment. All receptors come from a female donor at least 60 years old with stage III squamous cell lung carcinoma.

The gene calls are TRBV14 and TRBJ2-3; D is unclear. Germline assignment: CDR1 SGHDN and CDR2 FVKESK. The CDR3 runs to 15 residues. V was cut by 2 bases and J by 0 bases, with 9 bases left in between. The CDR3 DNA is TGTGCCAGCAGCCAACTCATGACTAGCACAGATACGCAGTATTTT. It encodes CASSQLMTSTDTQYF.

By frequency in the sample, this clone is medium-sized. V usage is TRBV11-3 and J usage is TRBJ2-5, with D unresolved. V lost 5 bases, J lost 5 bases, and 15 bases lay in between. Germline V lookup: CDR1 SGHNT, CDR2 YENEEA. The CDR3 runs to 14 residues. CDR3 protein: CASSLGPGWETQYF. CDR3 DNA sequence: TGTGCCAGCAGCCTCGGTCCCGGGTGGGAGACCCAGTACTTC.

In this sample, this clone is large (0.1 to 1%). V gene TRBV6-8 combines with J gene TRBJ1-1; 7 bases are a match to TRBD1. The CDR3 has 14 amino acids. Germline V gives CDR1 MNHGY, CDR2 SAAAGT. V lost 6 bases to trimming and J lost 8 bases; unmatched junction nucleotides: 12. The CDR3 sequence is CASRYRGPSLEAFF. In DNA form, the CDR3 reads TGTGCCAGCAGATACAGGGGCCCCTCGCTGGAAGCTTTCTTT.

This clone has a handful of counts. The V gene is TRBV9, the J gene TRBJ2-1; TRBD2 might be the D (6 bases). V was clipped by 6 bases and J by 7 bases, with 11 bases between them. Germline-derived CDR1 and CDR2 are SGDLS and YYNGEE. This CDR3 is built from 12 residues. CDR3 sequence (DNA): TGTGCCAGCAAAGGGGCGGGAAATGAGCAGTTCTTC. This sequence encodes CASKGAGNEQFF.

This clone was seen a handful of times. The chain joins TRBV6-8 to TRBJ2-2; no clear D. CDR3 length: 14 residues. Per the germline V gene, CDR1 is MNHGY and CDR2 is SAAAGT. V was clipped by 6 bases and J by 5 bases, with 13 bases between them. The CDR3 region has the DNA TGTGCCAGCAGGGTCCCCCAGGCTACCGGGGAGCTGTTTTTT. Protein sequence: CASRVPQATGELFF.

This sequence joins TRBV18 and TRBJ2-1; D is uncertain. The V gene's germline CDR1 is KGHSH and CDR2 LQKENI. The CDR3 has 12 amino acids. The V end was cut by 2 bases, the J end by 5 bases, with 4 bases between. The CDR3 nucleotides are TGTGCCAGCTCACCAAGGGACAATGAGCAGTTCTTC. Amino acids: CASSPRDNEQFF.

As to this clone: A junction boundary mismatches the germline segment, possibly from a read error. The chain has TRBV9 and TRBJ1-4; D remains ambiguous. Per the germline V gene, CDR1 is SGDLS and CDR2 is YYNGEE. The CDR3 length is 15 residues. The CDR3: CANSVEDWQNEKLFF. In DNA, the CDR3 is TGTGCCAACAGCGTAGAAGATTGGCAGAATGAAAAACTGTTTTTT.

The sample holds a few counts of this clone. The chain carries TRBV10-2 and TRBJ2-1; D is unclear. There are 13 residues in the CDR3. The germline CDR1 and CDR2 sequences are WSHSY and SAAADI. Trimming shortened V by 6 bases and J by 4 bases, and 10 bases separated the two germline ends. CDR3 bases: TGCGCCAGCAGCCCACTACTATACAATGAGCAGTTCTTC. Residues: CASSPLLYNEQFF.

V is TRBV28 and J is TRBJ1-2, with a possible D match to TRBD1 (5 bases). CDR3 length: 12 residues. The germline V gene encodes CDR1 MDHEN and CDR2 SYDVKM. Trimming removed 3 bases at V and 8 bases at J, with 10 bases between. The CDR3, as DNA: TGTGCCAGCAGTTTGAAAGGGGAAGGCTACACCTTC. Protein: CASSLKGEGYTF.

In its sample, this clone is large. This rearrangement joins TRBV6-8 to TRBJ2-5; TRBD1 matches at 8 bases. V trimming: 5 bases; J trimming: 7 bases; junction bases outside the gene matches: 6. CDR1 MNHGY and CDR2 SAAAGT come from the germline V gene. The CDR3 has 13 residues. The CDR3 nucleotides are TGTGCCAGCAGTCTCGACAGGGGCACGACCCAGTACTTC. The encoded protein is CASSLDRGTTQYF.

This clone counts as medium-sized. V and J are TRBV11-3 and TRBJ1-4; TRBD1 might be the D (5 bases). The V and J ends lost 3 bases and 3 bases respectively, with 14 bases between them. The CDR3 is made up of 16 amino acids. Germline values: CDR1 SGHNT, CDR2 YENEEA. The CDR3: CASSLRRQQANEKLFF. The CDR3 bases are TGTGCCAGCAGCTTGAGAAGGCAACAGGCTAATGAAAAACTGTTTTTT.

The chain employs TRBV11-3 and TRBJ1-2; D perhaps matches TRBD1 (6 bases). There are 14 residues in the CDR3. CDR1 and CDR2 (germline): SGHNT, YENEEA. V lost 3 bases and J 2 bases, leaving 10 bases between the germline ends. In DNA form, the CDR3 reads TGTGCCAGCAGCTTCACAGGACAGAACTATGGCTACACCTTC. It encodes CASSFTGQNYGYTF.

V gene TRBV18 combines with J gene TRBJ2-1; TRBD1 might be the D (8 bases). CDR3 length: 16 residues. Per the germline V gene, CDR1 is KGHSH and CDR2 is LQKENI. Deletions cut 2 bases from V and 1 base from J, with 12 bases between. The CDR3: CASSPTGGGSYNEQFF. In nucleotides, the CDR3 is TGTGCCAGCTCACCAACAGGGGGGGGGTCCTACAATGAGCAGTTCTTC. Full variable domain (remainder filled in from reference TRBV18 and TRBJ2-1): NAGVMQNPRHLVRRRGQEARLRCSPMKGHSHVYWYRQLPEEGLKFMVYLQKENIIDESGMPKERFSAEFPKEGPSILRIQQVVRGDSAAYFCASSPTGGGSYNEQFFGPGTRLTVL.

The gene calls are TRBV19 and TRBJ2-7, with no clear D. Germline values: CDR1 LNHDA, CDR2 SQIVND (reference sequence). CDR3 size: 13 residues. V was shortened by 1 base and J by 5 bases, with 9 bases between the two germline ends. In DNA form, the CDR3 reads TGTGCCAGTAGTATAGGTAGGGTTGACGAGCAGTACTTC. This sequence encodes CASSIGRVDEQYF.

Only a few counts were recorded for this clone. The chain joins TRBV28 to TRBJ2-7; a weak D match, TRBD1 (6 bases). CDR3 length: 14 amino acids. The germline V and J ends were trimmed by 4 bases and 3 bases, with 13 bases remaining between them. Germline V gene data show CDR1 as MDHEN and CDR2 as SYDVKM. The CDR3 loop is CASSSTGFFYEQYF. CDR3 nucleotides: TGTGCCAGCAGTTCGACAGGTTTCTTCTACGAGCAGTACTTC.

This clone has a handful of counts. The chain joins TRBV2 to TRBJ1-1; D not resolved. Per the germline V gene, CDR1 is SNHLY and CDR2 is FYNNEI. The CDR3 has 16 residues. The V end was cut by 3 bases, the J end by 0 bases, with 14 bases between. In DNA, the CDR3 is TGTGCCAGCAGTGAGAATCTGGGAGCCATGAACACTGAAGCTTTCTTT. It translates to CASSENLGAMNTEAFF.

The chain recombines TRBV19 with TRBJ2-7; TRBD2 matches at 10 bases. Trimming at V came to 3 bases and at J to 4 bases, leaving 6 bases not matched to a gene. The CDR3 has 15 residues. The germline V gene has CDR1 LNHDA and CDR2 SQIVND (reference sequence). The CDR3 loop reads CASSIVAGGQYEQYF. The CDR3 coding sequence is TGTGCCAGTAGTATCGTAGCGGGGGGCCAATACGAGCAGTACTTC.

V gene TRBV29-1 combines with J gene TRBJ1-1, with D possibly matching TRBD1 (6 bases). Germline CDR1 is SQVTM and CDR2 is ANQGSEA. The V and J ends lost 4 bases and 0 bases respectively, with 12 bases between them. CDR3 length: 14 residues. This CDR3 is CSVAGASLNTEAFF. The CDR3 nucleotides read TGCAGCGTTGCAGGGGCCTCCTTGAACACTGAAGCTTTCTTT.

The chain combines TRBV28 with TRBJ1-1; D is ambiguous. The CDR3 sequence is 13 residues long. V gave up 5 bases and J gave up 4 bases, with 11 bases separating them. In germline, CDR1 is MDHEN, CDR2 SYDVKM. CDR3 nucleotides: TGTGCCAGCAGTCTCCCAGGCCCCACTGAAGCTTTCTTT. This gives the protein CASSLPGPTEAFF.

This chain joins TRBV18 and TRBJ2-2; TRBD1 is a possible D gene (5 bases). V was shortened by 3 bases and J by 4 bases, with 15 bases between the two germline ends. This CDR3 spans 16 amino acids. The germline V gene encodes CDR1 KGHSH and CDR2 LQKENI. The CDR3 sequence is CASSPIAGQATGELFF. In nucleotides, the CDR3 is TGTGCCAGCTCACCGATCGCAGGGCAGGCCACCGGGGAGCTGTTTTTT.

V is TRBV14 and J is TRBJ2-7; D is unclear. Germline V gene lookup returns CDR1 SGHDN and CDR2 FVKESK. V was shortened by 1 base and J by 4 bases, with 5 bases between the two germline ends. This CDR3 spans 12 amino acids. Here the CDR3 reads CASSQVWYEQYF. CDR3 DNA: TGTGCCAGCAGCCAAGTCTGGTACGAGCAGTACTTC.

In its sample, this clone is large. V usage is TRBV6-8 and J usage is TRBJ1-2; D is unresolved. Germline CDR1 reads MNHGY; CDR2 reads SAAAGT. Trimming left V 1 base short and J 1 base short, with 4 bases between. This CDR3 has 13 amino acids. CDR3 sequence: CASSYYSNYGYTF. CDR3 coding DNA: TGTGCCAGCAGTTACTACAGTAACTATGGCTACACCTTC.

V usage is TRBV19 and J usage is TRBJ2-1; 7 nucleotides line up with TRBD2. The germline CDR1 and CDR2 sequences are LNHDA and SQIVND (reference sequence). The V gene end was trimmed by 6 bases and the J gene end by 2 bases; junction bases not matched to a gene: 7. This CDR3 is 15 amino acids long. The CDR3 reads CASSLTSLPYNEQFF. As DNA, the CDR3 is TGTGCCAGTAGCTTGACTAGCCTCCCCTACAATGAGCAGTTCTTC.

Sample share makes this clone medium-sized. This chain joins TRBV6-8 and TRBJ2-5, with 15 bases fitting TRBD2. This CDR3 has 15 residues. CDR1 and CDR2 from the germline V gene are MNHGY and SAAAGT. Trimming took 5 bases from V and 5 from J; bases not matched to a gene: 3. The CDR3 sequence: CASSDGLAGGETQYF. The CDR3, as DNA: TGTGCCAGCAGTGACGGACTAGCGGGAGGGGAGACCCAGTACTTC.